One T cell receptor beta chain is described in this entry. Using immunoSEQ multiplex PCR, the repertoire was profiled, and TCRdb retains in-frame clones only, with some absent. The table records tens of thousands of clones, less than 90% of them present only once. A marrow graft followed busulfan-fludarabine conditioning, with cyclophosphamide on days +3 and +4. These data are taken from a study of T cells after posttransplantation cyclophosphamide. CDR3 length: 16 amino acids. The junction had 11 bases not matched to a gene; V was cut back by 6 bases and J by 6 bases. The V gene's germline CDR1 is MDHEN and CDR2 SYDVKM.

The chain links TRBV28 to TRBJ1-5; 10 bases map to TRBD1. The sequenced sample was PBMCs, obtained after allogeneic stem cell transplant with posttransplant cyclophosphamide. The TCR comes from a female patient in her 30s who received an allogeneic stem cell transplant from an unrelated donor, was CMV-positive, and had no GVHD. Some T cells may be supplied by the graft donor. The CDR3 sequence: CASSPTGTGAGQPQHF. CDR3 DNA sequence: TGTGCCAGCAGCCCTACCGGGACAGGGGCGGGTCAGCCCCAGCATTTT.